The 15 T cell receptor beta chains listed next were all sequenced from one sample in a study of T cell responses to AZD1222 COVID-19 vaccine. Measured with immunoSEQ multiplex PCR; TCRdb has only the in-frame clones, and not every one. The data show 150,000 to 200,000 clones, 90% seen once. Sequences were derived from peripheral blood, sampled on day 0 of AZD1222 vaccination. The receptor set was obtained from an adult in good health.

The V call is TRBV7-2, the J call TRBJ2-7; D uncertain. Trimming took 1 base from V and 5 from J, leaving 12 bases between them. The CDR3 consists of 14 residues. Looked up from germline, CDR1 is SGHTA and CDR2 is FQGNSA. CDR3 in DNA: TGTGCCAGCAGCTTAGTGGTCGGCGGTGACGAGCAGTACTTC. This encodes CASSLVVGGDEQYF.

The chain couples TRBV7-9 to TRBJ2-7, with D unclear. CDR1 SEHNR and CDR2 FQNEAQ come from the germline V gene (reference sequence). The CDR3 contains 14 residues. Trimming left V 6 bases short and J 7 bases short, with 19 bases between. The CDR3 DNA reads TGTGCCAGCAGTCCCGCGGTCCCGGTCGTGGAGCAGTACTTC. Amino acid sequence: CASSPAVPVVEQYF.

This clone was seen only once. This chain connects TRBV27 to TRBJ2-7; 8 nucleotides line up with TRBD2. Germline V gene sequence: CDR1 MNHEY, CDR2 SMNVEV (reference sequence). The CDR3 sequence is 14 residues long. J was trimmed by 4 bases and V by 2 bases; bases with no gene match: 4. CDR3 protein: CASSLQGLVYEQYF. The DNA for the CDR3 is TGTGCCAGCAGTTTACAGGGACTAGTTTACGAGCAGTACTTC.

This sequence joins TRBV4-1 and TRBJ1-2; 7 nucleotides line up with TRBD1. This CDR3 has 18 residues. V lost 1 base to trimming and J lost 3 bases; unmatched junction nucleotides: 14. The germline V gene encodes CDR1 MGHRA and CDR2 YSYEKL. The chain's CDR3 is CASSQVSPGGSGDYGYTF. For the CDR3, the DNA is TGCGCCAGCAGCCAAGTATCTCCAGGGGGTTCCGGGGACTATGGCTACACCTTC.

This clone was seen a single time. The J gene is TRBJ2-2, the V gene TRBV28; TRBD2 matches at 12 bases. The CDR3 is made up of 15 amino acids. In germline, CDR1 is MDHEN, CDR2 SYDVKM. The junction had 9 bases not matched to a gene; V was cut back by 9 bases and J by 7 bases. CDR3 sequence reads: CASGLAGGPVGELFF. The CDR3 DNA sequence: TGTGCCAGTGGGCTAGCGGGGGGGCCGGTCGGGGAGCTGTTTTTT.

This chain uses TRBV7-9 with TRBJ2-1; D tentatively reads TRBD1 or TRBD2 (5 bases each). The CDR3 is made up of 17 amino acids. Looked up from germline, CDR1 is SEHNR and CDR2 is FQNEAQ (reference sequence). V lost 1 base and J 7 bases, leaving 20 bases between the germline ends. CDR3 bases: TGTGCCAGCAGCTTAGGGGGCAGGACTGGCACCTTTAATGAGCAGTTCTTC. It specifies CASSLGGRTGTFNEQFF.

The chain carries TRBV28 and TRBJ1-6; 9 bases fit TRBD1. V shed 10 bases, J shed 7 bases, and the junction held 5 bases outside the gene matches. The CDR3 runs 13 residues. From germline, CDR1 is MDHEN and CDR2 SYDVKM. In DNA, the CDR3 is TGTGCCACTTGGGACAGGGACAATTCACCCCTCCACTTT. Translation gives CATWDRDNSPLHF.

The V and J genes are TRBV14 and TRBJ1-6; TRBD1 matches 9 bases. The germline V gene encodes CDR1 SGHDN and CDR2 FVKESK. V lost 1 base and J lost 4; bases outside the gene matches: 2. CDR3 size: 16 residues. The CDR3 sequence is CASSQGTGVYNSPLHF. For the CDR3, the DNA is TGTGCCAGCAGCCAAGGGACAGGGGTTTATAATTCACCCCTCCACTTT.

This clone was recorded once. The V and J genes are TRBV30 and TRBJ1-4; 9 nucleotides align to TRBD1. After removal of 3 bases from V and 4 bases from J, the junction contained 6 bases not matched to a gene. Germline lookup yields CDR1 GTSNPN and CDR2 SVGIG (reference sequence). The CDR3 is 15 amino acids. The CDR3 nucleotides are TGTGCCTGGAGCCTTGGGGACAGGGTTAATGAAAAACTGTTTTTT. Translated: CAWSLGDRVNEKLFF.

This clone was detected only a few times. The chain is built from TRBV28 and TRBJ1-4; D not certain. CDR1 and CDR2 from the germline V gene are MDHEN and SYDVKM. The V and J ends lost 3 bases and 0 bases respectively, with 5 bases between them. The CDR3 runs to 14 residues. CDR3 nucleotide sequence: TGTGCCAGCAGTTTCCAGTCAACTAATGAAAAACTGTTTTTT. As protein: CASSFQSTNEKLFF.

This chain links TRBV30 with TRBJ2-7; D tentatively fits TRBD1 or TRBD2 (6 bases each). The CDR3 totals 12 residues. The V gene's germline CDR1 is GTSNPN and CDR2 SVGIG (reference sequence). V was clipped by 5 bases and J by 6 bases, with 14 bases between them. CDR3 loop: CAWGRGPGEQYF. The CDR3 DNA sequence: TGTGCCTGGGGACGGGGGCCCGGCGAGCAGTACTTC.

This clone has just one count. V gene TRBV19 combines with J gene TRBJ2-6, with a tentative D call TRBD1 (5 bases). There are 16 residues in the CDR3. The germline V gene encodes CDR1 LNHDA and CDR2 SQIVND (reference sequence). Trimming cost V 3 bases and J 0 bases, with 9 bases left between them. The CDR3, as DNA: TGTGCCAGTAGTATTGGGGCAAGCTCTGGGGCCAACGTCCTGACTTTC. As protein: CASSIGASSGANVLTF.

The chain uses TRBV10-3 and TRBJ2-2, with TRBD2 identical over 10 bases. Germline V lookup: CDR1 ENHRY, CDR2 SYGVKD. V shed 8 bases and J 11 bases; nucleotides not matched to a gene: 5. The CDR3 totals 12 residues. CDR3 in amino acids: CAISSGSLELFF. Written as DNA, the CDR3 is TGTGCCATCTCTAGCGGGAGTTTAGAGCTGTTTTTT.

This clone was detected once. The CDR3 loop is CASSLRGTSGNTIYF. The CDR3 nucleotides are TGTGCCAGCAGTTTGCGGGGAACCTCTGGAAACACCATATATTTT. The V gene is TRBV28, the J gene TRBJ1-3; D is uncertain. The V end lost 3 bases, the J end lost 0 bases, and 9 bases lay between the germline ends. The CDR3 is 15 amino acids. Germline V lookup: CDR1 MDHEN, CDR2 SYDVKM.

The table lists this clone with a few counts. The DNA for the CDR3 is TGTGCCAGCAGTTCGGGCAGTCAAGGAAACACCATATATTTT. Encoded protein: CASSSGSQGNTIYF. V is TRBV6-5 and J is TRBJ1-3; no clear D gene. Trimming took 4 bases from V and 4 from J, leaving 11 bases between them. Germline V gene data show CDR1 as MNHEY and CDR2 as SVGAGI. The CDR3 spans 14 residues.